This T cell receptor beta chain was obtained from a study of T cells after yellow fever vaccination. The study, taken as a whole, reports: Abundant clonotypes from the bulk population could have been carried over as contaminants into FACS-sorted repertoires. The secondary response was weaker, and its peak arrived faster, on day 5 versus 15.

V lost 1 base, J lost 6 bases, and 3 bases lay in between. Germline CDR1 is LGHDT and CDR2 is YNNKEL (reference sequence). The CDR3 is made up of 11 amino acids. TCRdb redid the calling of the 5' RACE reads with MiXCR, one entry per CDR3 protein. This table has over 65,000 distinct CDR3 sequences, 10% to 15% appearing once. This chain links TRBV3-1 with TRBJ1-2; D is unresolved. The material sequenced was CD8+ T cells not binding an NS4B(214-222) dextramer, sorted from PBMCs, taken roughly 23 days after the first yellow fever vaccination. The receptor was isolated from a man between 18 and 29 years old who received the YFV17D yellow fever vaccine. As DNA, the CDR3 is TGTGCCAGCAGCCAAGGGGATGGCTACACCTTC. It translates to CASSQGDGYTF.